These 9 T cell receptor beta chains came from one sample sequenced in a study of blood T cells in healthy people across ages (dated by TCRdb to the mid-2010s). The library was obtained by 5' RACE. Sequenced using an Illumina HiSeq 2500. The second PCR ran for roughly 7 to 11 cycles and used a J-beta primer mix along with a sample-barcoded 5' primer. TCRdb redid the processing of the public reads, applying fastp at Q25 and MiXCR, and retained in-frame beta chains. Rows with a matching CDR3 protein are joined into one entry that keeps the most common DNA and genes. Counted in this sample were around 800,000 distinct CDR3 sequences; approximately 24% of them appeared once. The ten largest clones represent about 3% of the sample. These data are also associated with another study on T cells of mothers and their children.

Sequences were obtained from blood. The source of these receptors is a boy aged 5-17 years in good health.

V usage is TRBV6-5 and J usage is TRBJ1-2; D is unclear. The ends were cut back, 6 bases at V and 4 bases at J, with 6 bases in the middle. Germline assignment: CDR1 MNHEY and CDR2 SVGAGI. The CDR3 extends over 11 amino acids. Written as DNA, the CDR3 is TGTGCCAGCAGATTTGGCTATGGCTACACCTTC. Protein: CASRFGYGYTF.

The V call is TRBV20-1, the J call TRBJ1-4, with TRBD1 as a possible D gene (5 bases). Trimming left V 5 bases short and J 8 bases short, with 21 bases between. This CDR3 is 15 amino acids long. The germline V gene encodes CDR1 DFQATT and CDR2 SNEGSKA (reference sequence). CDR3 in amino acids: CSADRGSTRGEKLFF. In DNA, the CDR3 is TGCAGTGCTGACCGGGGCTCCACACGGGGGGAAAAACTGTTTTTT.

V is TRBV20-1 and J is TRBJ2-1; D might be TRBD2 (5 bases). The J call could be wrong; TRBJ2-7 is a better fit for the DNA end. Germline assignment: CDR1 DFQATT and CDR2 SNEGSKA (reference sequence). CDR3 length: 15 amino acids. The DNA for the CDR3 is TGCAGTGCTAGAGATCAGGACTCCCCGACCTACGAGCAGTACTTC. Its protein product is CSARDQDSPTYEQYF.

The J gene is TRBJ2-5, the V gene TRBV25-1, with 9 bases fitting TRBD1. The end of the DNA is better explained by TRBJ2-7, so the J call may be wrong. In germline, CDR1 is MGHDK, CDR2 SYGVNS. The CDR3 spans 14 residues. The CDR3 nucleotides read TGTGCCAGCAGTGCTTGGACAGGGGACAACGAGCAGTACTTC. It is translated as CASSAWTGDNEQYF.

This clonotype was detected only a few times. The chain carries TRBV2 and TRBJ1-5; 11 bases are shared with TRBD1. Unmatched junction bases numbered 6, after V lost 7 bases and J lost 1 base. The CDR3 totals 16 residues. Germline CDR1 reads SNHLY; CDR2 reads FYNNEI. CDR3 in amino acids: CASTPGQGVSNQPQHF. CDR3 bases: TGTGCCAGCACCCCGGGACAGGGGGTGAGCAATCAGCCCCAGCATTTT. Based on the CDR3 plus reference TRBV2 and TRBJ1-5, the full variable domain is EPEVTQTPSHQVTQMGQEVILRCVPISNHLYFYWYRQILGQKVEFLVSFYNNEISEKSEIFDDQFSVERPDGSNFTLKIRSTKLEDSAMYFCASTPGQGVSNQPQHFGDGTRLSIL.

This clonotype was observed a handful of times. This chain uses TRBV20-1 with TRBJ1-4, with D uncertain. V was clipped by 6 bases and J by 0 bases, with 8 bases between them. This CDR3 comprises 13 residues. Germline assignment: CDR1 DFQATT and CDR2 SNEGSKA (reference sequence). In nucleotides, the CDR3 is TGCAGTGCCCGACGGCCAACTAATGAAAAACTGTTTTTT. This encodes CSARRPTNEKLFF.

The rearrangement joins TRBV12-3 or TRBV12-4 to TRBJ2-5; a weak D match, TRBD2 (5 bases). The J call may be mistaken, given a closer DNA end match to TRBJ2-7. This CDR3 is 14 amino acids long. This chain's CDR3 is CASSFPGNAYEQYF. The CDR3 DNA reads as TGTGCCAGCAGTTTCCCGGGGAACGCCTACGAGCAGTACTTC.

The V and J genes are TRBV24-1 and TRBJ2-3; a possible D gene is TRBD2 (6 bases). The CDR3 is 13 residues long. The V gene lost 7 bases and the J gene lost 0 bases, with 7 bases spanning the gap. Germline loops: CDR1 KGHDR, CDR2 SFDVKD. CDR3 coding DNA: TGTGCCACCAGGGGGACTAGCACAGATACGCAGTATTTT. It is translated as CATRGTSTDTQYF.

A few counts support this clonotype. This chain links TRBV4-2 with TRBJ2-1, with TRBD2 matching 10 bases. Germline values: CDR1 LGHNA, CDR2 YNFKEQ. The CDR3 extends over 14 amino acids. Trimming took 3 bases from V and 10 from J; bases not matched to a gene: 6. Here the CDR3 reads CASSQSGGAVEQFF. The CDR3 bases are TGTGCCAGCAGCCAGAGCGGGGGGGCCGTGGAGCAGTTCTTC.